This TCR beta chain comes out of a study of blood T cell repertoires in COVID-19. Across the study: COVID-19 samples from acute and convalescent phases originated in the United States, Italy and Spain. PBMCs, B-cell-depleted T cells, or T cells were the source of the cDNA or gDNA that made up the material.

How the authors handled the data: The authors estimated nucleated cell counts from reference gene primer amplification. Sequencing was performed with immunoSEQ multiplex PCR; in TCRdb, only in-frame clones are kept and a portion is missing. The DNA gave D and trimming, while V, J and clone size come from that table. The sample yields roughly 250,000 clones, about 88% seen once. V dropped 4 bases and J dropped 7; count of bases not matched to a gene: 7. The CDR3 is 15 amino acids. The germline gives CDR1 SGHTA, CDR2 FQGNSA. The gene calls are TRBV7-2 and TRBJ2-1, with 10 bases aligning to TRBD2. The clonotype comes from a woman aged 35 to 49 who had recovered from COVID-19. Sequenced material: peripheral blood. The CDR3 here is CASSSLGLAENEQFF. The CDR3 bases are TGTGCCAGCAGCTCCCTCGGACTAGCGGAAAATGAGCAGTTCTTC.